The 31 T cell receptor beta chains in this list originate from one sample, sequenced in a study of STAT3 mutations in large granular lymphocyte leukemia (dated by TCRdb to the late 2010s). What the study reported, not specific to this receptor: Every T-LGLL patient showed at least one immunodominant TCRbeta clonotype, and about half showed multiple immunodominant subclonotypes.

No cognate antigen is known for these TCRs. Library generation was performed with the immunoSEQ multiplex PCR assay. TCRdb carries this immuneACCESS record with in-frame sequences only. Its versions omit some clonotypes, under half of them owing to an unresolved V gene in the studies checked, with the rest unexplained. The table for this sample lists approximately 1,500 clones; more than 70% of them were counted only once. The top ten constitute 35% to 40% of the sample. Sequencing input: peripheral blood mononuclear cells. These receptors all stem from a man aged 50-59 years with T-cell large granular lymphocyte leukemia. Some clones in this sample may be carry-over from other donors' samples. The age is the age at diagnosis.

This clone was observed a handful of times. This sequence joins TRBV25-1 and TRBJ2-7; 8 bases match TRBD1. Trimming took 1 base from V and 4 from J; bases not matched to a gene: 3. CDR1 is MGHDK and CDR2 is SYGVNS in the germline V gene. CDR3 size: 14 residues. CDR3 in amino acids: CASSELDRAYEQYF. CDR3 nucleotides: TGTGCCAGCAGTGAATTGGACAGGGCTTACGAGCAGTACTTC.

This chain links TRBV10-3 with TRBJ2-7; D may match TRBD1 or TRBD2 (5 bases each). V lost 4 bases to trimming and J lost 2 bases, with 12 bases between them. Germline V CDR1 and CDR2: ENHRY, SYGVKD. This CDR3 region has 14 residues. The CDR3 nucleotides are TGTGCCATCAGTGTTTGGGACCGTACCTACGAGCAGTACTTC. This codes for CAISVWDRTYEQYF.

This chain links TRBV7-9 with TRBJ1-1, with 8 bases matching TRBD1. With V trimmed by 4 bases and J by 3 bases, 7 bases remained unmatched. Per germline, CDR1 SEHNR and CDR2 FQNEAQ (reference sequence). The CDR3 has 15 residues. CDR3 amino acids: CASSWTGWGDTEAFF. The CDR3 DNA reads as TGTGCCAGCAGCTGGACAGGGTGGGGAGACACTGAAGCTTTCTTT. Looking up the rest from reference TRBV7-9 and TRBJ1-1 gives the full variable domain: DTGVSQNPRHKITKRGQNVTFRCDPISEHNRLYWYRQTLGQGPEFLTYFQNEAQLEKSRLLSDRFSAERPKGSFSTLEIQRTEQGDSAMYLCASSWTGWGDTEAFFGQGTRLTVV.

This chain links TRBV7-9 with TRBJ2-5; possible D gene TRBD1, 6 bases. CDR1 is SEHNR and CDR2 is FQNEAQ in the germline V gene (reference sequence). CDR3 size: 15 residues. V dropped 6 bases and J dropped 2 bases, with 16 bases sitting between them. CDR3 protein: CASRGWTEKQETQYF. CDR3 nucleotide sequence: TGTGCCAGCAGGGGATGGACAGAGAAACAAGAGACCCAGTACTTC.

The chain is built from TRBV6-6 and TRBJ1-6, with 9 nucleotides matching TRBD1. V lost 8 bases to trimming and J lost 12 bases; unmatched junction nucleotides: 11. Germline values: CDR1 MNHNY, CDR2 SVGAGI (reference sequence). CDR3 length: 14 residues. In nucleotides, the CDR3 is TGTGCCAGCCAGTTACAGGGGGCGCCTGAACCCCTCCACTTT. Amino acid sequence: CASQLQGAPEPLHF.

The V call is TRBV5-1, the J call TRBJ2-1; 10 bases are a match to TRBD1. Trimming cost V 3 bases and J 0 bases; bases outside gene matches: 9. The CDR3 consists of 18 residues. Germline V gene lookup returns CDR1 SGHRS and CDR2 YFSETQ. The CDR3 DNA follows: TGCGCCAGCAGCTCGACAGGGGGCGAGATCGGCTCCTACAATGAGCAGTTCTTC. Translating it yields CASSSTGGEIGSYNEQFF. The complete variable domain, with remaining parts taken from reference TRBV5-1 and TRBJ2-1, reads KAGVTQTPRYLIKTRGQQVTLSCSPISGHRSVSWYQQTPGQGLQFLFEYFSETQRNKGNFPGRFSGRQFSNSRSEMNVSTLELGDSALYLCASSSTGGEIGSYNEQFFGPGTRLTVL.

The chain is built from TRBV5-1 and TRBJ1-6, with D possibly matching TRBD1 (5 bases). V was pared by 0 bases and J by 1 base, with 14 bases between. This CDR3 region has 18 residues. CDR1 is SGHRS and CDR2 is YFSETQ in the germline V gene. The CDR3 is CASSLDGGVGSYNSPLHF. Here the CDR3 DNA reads TGCGCCAGCAGCTTGGACGGGGGAGTCGGGTCCTATAATTCACCCCTCCACTTT.

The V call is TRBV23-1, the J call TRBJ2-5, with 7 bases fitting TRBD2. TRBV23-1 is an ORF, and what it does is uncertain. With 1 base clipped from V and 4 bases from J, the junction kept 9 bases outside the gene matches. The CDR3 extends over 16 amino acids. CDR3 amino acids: CASSQCCGGSRETQYF. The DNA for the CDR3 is TGCGCCAGCAGTCAATGTTGCGGGGGATCCAGAGAGACCCAGTACTTC.

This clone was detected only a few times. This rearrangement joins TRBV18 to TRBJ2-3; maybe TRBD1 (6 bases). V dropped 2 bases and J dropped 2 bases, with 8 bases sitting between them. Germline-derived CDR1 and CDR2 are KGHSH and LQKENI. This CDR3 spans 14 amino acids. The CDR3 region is CASSPTGSTDTQYF. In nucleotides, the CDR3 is TGTGCCAGCTCACCAACAGGGTCCACAGATACGCAGTATTTT.

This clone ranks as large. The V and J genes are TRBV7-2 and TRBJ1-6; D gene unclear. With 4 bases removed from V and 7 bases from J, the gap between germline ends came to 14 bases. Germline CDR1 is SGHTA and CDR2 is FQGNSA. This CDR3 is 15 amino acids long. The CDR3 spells CASSSRSTGNSPLHF. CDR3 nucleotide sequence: TGTGCCAGCAGCTCCCGCTCTACCGGGAATTCACCCCTCCACTTT.

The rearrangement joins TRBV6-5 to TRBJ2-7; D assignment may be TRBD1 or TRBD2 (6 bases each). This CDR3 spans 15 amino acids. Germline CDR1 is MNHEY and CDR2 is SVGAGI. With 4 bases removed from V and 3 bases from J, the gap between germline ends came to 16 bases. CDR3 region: CASSFRGWGGYEQYF. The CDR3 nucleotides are TGTGCCAGCAGTTTTAGGGGGTGGGGAGGCTACGAGCAGTACTTC.

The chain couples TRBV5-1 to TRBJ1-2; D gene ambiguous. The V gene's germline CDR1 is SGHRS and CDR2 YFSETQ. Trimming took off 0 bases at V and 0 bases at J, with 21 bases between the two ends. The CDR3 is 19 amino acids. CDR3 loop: CASSLEVPRALSSNYGYTF. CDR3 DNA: TGCGCCAGCAGCTTGGAGGTGCCACGAGCACTCTCCTCTAACTATGGCTACACCTTC. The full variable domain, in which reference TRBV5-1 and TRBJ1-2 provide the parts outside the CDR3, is KAGVTQTPRYLIKTRGQQVTLSCSPISGHRSVSWYQQTPGQGLQFLFEYFSETQRNKGNFPGRFSGRQFSNSRSEMNVSTLELGDSALYLCASSLEVPRALSSNYGYTFGSGTRLTVV.

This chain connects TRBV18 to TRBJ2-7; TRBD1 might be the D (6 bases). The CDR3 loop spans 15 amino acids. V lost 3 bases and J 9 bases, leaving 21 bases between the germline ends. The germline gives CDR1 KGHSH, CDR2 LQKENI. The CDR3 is CASSPLPPTGSGQYF. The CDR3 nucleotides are TGTGCCAGCTCACCGCTTCCTCCGACAGGTTCGGGGCAGTACTTC.

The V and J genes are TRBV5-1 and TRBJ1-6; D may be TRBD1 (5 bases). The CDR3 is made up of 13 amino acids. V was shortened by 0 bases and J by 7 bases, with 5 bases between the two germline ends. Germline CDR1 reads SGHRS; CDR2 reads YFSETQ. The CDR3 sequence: CASSLEGNSPLHF. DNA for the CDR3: TGCGCCAGCAGCTTGGAGGGGAATTCACCCCTCCACTTT. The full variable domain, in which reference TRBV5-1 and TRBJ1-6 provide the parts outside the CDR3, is KAGVTQTPRYLIKTRGQQVTLSCSPISGHRSVSWYQQTPGQGLQFLFEYFSETQRNKGNFPGRFSGRQFSNSRSEMNVSTLELGDSALYLCASSLEGNSPLHFGNGTRLTVT.

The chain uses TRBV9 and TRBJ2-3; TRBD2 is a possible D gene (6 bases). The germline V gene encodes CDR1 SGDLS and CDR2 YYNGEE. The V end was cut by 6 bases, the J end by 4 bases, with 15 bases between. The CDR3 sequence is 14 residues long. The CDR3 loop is CASNGGELSDTQYF. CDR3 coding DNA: TGTGCCAGCAATGGAGGGGAACTTTCAGATACGCAGTATTTT.

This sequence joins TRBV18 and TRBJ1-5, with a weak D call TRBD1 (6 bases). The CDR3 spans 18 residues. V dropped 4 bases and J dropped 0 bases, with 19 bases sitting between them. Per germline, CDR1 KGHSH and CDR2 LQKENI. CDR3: CASSHGQTPWGSNQPQHF. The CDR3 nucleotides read TGTGCCAGCTCACACGGACAGACTCCATGGGGTAGCAATCAGCCCCAGCATTTT.

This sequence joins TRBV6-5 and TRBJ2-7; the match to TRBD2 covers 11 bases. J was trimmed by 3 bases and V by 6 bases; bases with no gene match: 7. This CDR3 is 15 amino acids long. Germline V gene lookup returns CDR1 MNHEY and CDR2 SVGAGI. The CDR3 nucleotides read TGTGCCAGCAGCCCCGGGACTAGCGGTTTCTACGAGCAGTACTTC. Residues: CASSPGTSGFYEQYF.

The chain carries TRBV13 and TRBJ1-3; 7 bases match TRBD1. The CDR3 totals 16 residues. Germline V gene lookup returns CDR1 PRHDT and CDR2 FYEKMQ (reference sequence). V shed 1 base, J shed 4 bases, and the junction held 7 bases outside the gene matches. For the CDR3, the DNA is TGTGCCAGCAGCTTAGAGAAGGGGGCTGCCGGAAACACCATATATTTT. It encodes CASSLEKGAAGNTIYF. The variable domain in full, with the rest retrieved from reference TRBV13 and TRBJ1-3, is AAGVIQSPRHLIKEKRETATLKCYPIPRHDTVYWYQQGPGQDPQFLISFYEKMQSDKGSIPDRFSAQQFSDYHSELNMSSLELGDSALYFCASSLEKGAAGNTIYFGEGSWLTVV.

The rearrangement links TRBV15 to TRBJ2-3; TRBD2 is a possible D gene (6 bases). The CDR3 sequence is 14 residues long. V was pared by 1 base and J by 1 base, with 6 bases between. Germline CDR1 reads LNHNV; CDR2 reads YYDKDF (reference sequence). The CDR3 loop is CATSRGGGTDTQYF. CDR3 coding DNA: TGTGCCACCAGCAGAGGGGGGGGCACAGATACGCAGTATTTT. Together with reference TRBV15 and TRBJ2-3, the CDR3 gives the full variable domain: DAMVIQNPRYQVTQFGKPVTLSCSQTLNHNVMYWYQQKSSQAPKLLFHYYDKDFNNEADTPDNFQSRRPNTSFCFLDIRSPGLGDTAMYLCATSRGGGTDTQYFGPGTRLTVL.

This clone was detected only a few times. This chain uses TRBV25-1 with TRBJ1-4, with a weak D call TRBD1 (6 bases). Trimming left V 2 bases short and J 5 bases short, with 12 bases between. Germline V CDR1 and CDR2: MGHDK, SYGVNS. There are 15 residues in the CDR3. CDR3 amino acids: CASSEIRGSNEKLFF. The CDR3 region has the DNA TGTGCCAGCAGTGAAATTAGGGGGTCAAATGAAAAACTGTTTTTT. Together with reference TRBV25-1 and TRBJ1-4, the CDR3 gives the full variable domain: EADIYQTPRYLVIGTGKKITLECSQTMGHDKMYWYQQDPGMELHLIHYSYGVNSTEKGDLSSESTVSRIRTEHFPLTLESARPSHTSQYLCASSEIRGSNEKLFFGSGTQLSVL.

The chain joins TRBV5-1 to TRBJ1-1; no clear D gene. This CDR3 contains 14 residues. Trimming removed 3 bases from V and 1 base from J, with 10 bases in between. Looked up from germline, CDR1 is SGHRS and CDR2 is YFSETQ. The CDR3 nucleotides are TGCGCCAGCAGCTACCCTCGGGGGAACACTGAAGCTTTCTTT. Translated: CASSYPRGNTEAFF.

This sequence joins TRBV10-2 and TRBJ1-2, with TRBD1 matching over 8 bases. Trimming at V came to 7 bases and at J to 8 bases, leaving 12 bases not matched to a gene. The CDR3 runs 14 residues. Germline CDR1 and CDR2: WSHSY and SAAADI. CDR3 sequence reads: CASTPGTGLWGYTF. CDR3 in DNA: TGCGCCAGCACTCCCGGGACAGGTCTTTGGGGCTACACCTTC.

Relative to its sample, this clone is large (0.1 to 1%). CDR3 sequence: CASSLGFSGYEQYF. The CDR3, as DNA: TGCGCCAGCAGCTTGGGGTTTAGCGGCTACGAGCAGTACTTC. V and J are TRBV5-1 and TRBJ2-7, with D perhaps matching TRBD2 (6 bases). Germline V gives CDR1 SGHRS, CDR2 YFSETQ. V was shortened by 0 bases and J by 3 bases, with 10 bases between the two germline ends. The CDR3 totals 14 residues.

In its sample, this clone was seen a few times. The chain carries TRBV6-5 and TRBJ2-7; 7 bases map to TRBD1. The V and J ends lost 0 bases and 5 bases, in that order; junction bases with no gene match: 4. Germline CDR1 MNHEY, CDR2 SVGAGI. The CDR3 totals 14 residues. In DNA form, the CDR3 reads TGTGCCAGCAGTTACTCGGACAGGAACCACGAGCAGTACTTC. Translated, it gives CASSYSDRNHEQYF.

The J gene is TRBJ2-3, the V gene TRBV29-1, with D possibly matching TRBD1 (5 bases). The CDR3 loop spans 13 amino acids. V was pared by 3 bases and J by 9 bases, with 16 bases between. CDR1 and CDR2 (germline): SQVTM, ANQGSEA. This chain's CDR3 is CSVDYPVGVTQYF. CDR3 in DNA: TGCAGCGTTGATTATCCTGTAGGGGTGACGCAGTATTTT.

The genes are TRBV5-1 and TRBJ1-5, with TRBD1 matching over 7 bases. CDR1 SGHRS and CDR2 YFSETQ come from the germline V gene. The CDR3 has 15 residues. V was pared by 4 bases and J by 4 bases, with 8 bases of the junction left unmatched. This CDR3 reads CASSLGTEPNQPQHF. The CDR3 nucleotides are TGCGCCAGCAGCCTGGGGACAGAGCCTAATCAGCCCCAGCATTTT.

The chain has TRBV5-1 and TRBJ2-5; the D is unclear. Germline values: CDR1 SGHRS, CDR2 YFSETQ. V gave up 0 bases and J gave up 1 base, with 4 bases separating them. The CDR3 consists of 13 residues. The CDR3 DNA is TGCGCCAGCAGCTTGGAGTTCCAAGAGACCCAGTACTTC. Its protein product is CASSLEFQETQYF.

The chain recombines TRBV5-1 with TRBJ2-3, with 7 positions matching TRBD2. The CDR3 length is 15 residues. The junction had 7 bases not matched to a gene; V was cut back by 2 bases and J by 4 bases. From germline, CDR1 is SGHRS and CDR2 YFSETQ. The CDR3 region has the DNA TGCGCCAGCAGCTTACCGGGGGGTGACTCAGATACGCAGTATTTT. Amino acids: CASSLPGGDSDTQYF.

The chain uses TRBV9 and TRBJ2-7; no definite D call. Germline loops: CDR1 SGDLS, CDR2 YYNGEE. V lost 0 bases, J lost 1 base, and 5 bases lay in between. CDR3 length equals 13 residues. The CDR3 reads CASSVAPSYEQYF. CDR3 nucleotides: TGTGCCAGCAGCGTAGCACCTTCCTACGAGCAGTACTTC.

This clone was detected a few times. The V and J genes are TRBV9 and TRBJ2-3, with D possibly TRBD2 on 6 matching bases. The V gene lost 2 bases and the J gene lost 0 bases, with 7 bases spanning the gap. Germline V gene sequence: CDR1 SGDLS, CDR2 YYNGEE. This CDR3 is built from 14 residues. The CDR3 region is CASSVGTSTDTQYF. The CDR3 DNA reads TGTGCCAGCAGCGTTGGGACTAGCACAGATACGCAGTATTTT.

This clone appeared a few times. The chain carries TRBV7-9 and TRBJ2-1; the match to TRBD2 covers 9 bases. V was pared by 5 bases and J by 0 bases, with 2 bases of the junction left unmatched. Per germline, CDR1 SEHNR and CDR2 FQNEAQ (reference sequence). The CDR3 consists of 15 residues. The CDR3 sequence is CASSLSGSSYNEQFF. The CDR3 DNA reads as TGTGCCAGCAGCCTTAGCGGGAGCTCCTACAATGAGCAGTTCTTC. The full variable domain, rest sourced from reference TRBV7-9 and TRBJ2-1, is DTGVSQNPRHKITKRGQNVTFRCDPISEHNRLYWYRQTLGQGPEFLTYFQNEAQLEKSRLLSDRFSAERPKGSFSTLEIQRTEQGDSAMYLCASSLSGSSYNEQFFGPGTRLTVL.